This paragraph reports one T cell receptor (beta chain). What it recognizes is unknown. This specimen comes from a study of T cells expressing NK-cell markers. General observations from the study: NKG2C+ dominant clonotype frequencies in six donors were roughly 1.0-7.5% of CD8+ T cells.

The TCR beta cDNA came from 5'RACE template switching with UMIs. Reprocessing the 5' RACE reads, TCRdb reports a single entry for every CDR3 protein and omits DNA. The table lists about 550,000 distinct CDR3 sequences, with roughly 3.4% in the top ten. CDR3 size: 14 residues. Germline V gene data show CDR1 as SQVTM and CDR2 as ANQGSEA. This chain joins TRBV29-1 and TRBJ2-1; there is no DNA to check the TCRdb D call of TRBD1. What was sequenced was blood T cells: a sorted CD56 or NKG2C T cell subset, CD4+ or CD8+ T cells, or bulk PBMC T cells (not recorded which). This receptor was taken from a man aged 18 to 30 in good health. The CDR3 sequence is CSVESPGHTNEQFF.